A single sample gave rise to the 15 T cell receptor beta chains below, sequenced in a study of cytomegalovirus exposure and HLA in healthy donors. 60 Vbeta and 13 Jbeta primers were used in PCR. Using immunoSEQ multiplex PCR, the repertoire was profiled, and TCRdb retains in-frame clones only, with some absent. The table shows under 300,000 clones, with around 66% occurring only once. Sequenced input: PBMCs. The source of these receptors is a female donor in good health and CMV-seronegative.

This clone has only a few counts. The genes are TRBV7-9 and TRBJ2-7, with 12 bases matching TRBD1. V lost 3 bases to trimming and J lost 6 bases; unmatched junction nucleotides: 6. CDR3 length: 15 residues. CDR1 and CDR2 (germline): SEHNR, FQNEAQ (reference sequence). CDR3 DNA sequence: TGTGCCAGCAGCTTGGGACAGGGGGCAGGGATCGAGCAGTACTTC. Translation gives CASSLGQGAGIEQYF.

The genes are TRBV7-6 and TRBJ2-3; 9 nucleotides agree with TRBD2. This CDR3 comprises 15 residues. The V segment lost 5 bases and the J segment 5 bases; nucleotides outside the gene matches: 8. Per germline, CDR1 SGHVS and CDR2 FNYEAQ. The CDR3, as DNA: TGTGCCAGCAGCCCCTTAGCGGGAGATGGAGATACGCAGTATTTT. Its translation: CASSPLAGDGDTQYF.

The rearrangement uses TRBV6-1 and TRBJ1-5, with D possibly being TRBD1 (6 bases). Trimming pared 2 bases from V and 7 bases from J, leaving 18 bases between. This CDR3 contains 16 residues. The germline V gene encodes CDR1 MNHNS and CDR2 SASEGT. CDR3 sequence reads: CASSERAGDSGQPQHF. The CDR3 DNA reads as TGTGCCAGCAGTGAACGGGCAGGGGATTCAGGGCAGCCCCAGCATTTT.

V and J are TRBV2 and TRBJ2-1; 8 bases align to TRBD1. CDR3 length: 13 amino acids. CDR1 SNHLY and CDR2 FYNNEI come from the germline V gene. V shed 8 bases and J 6 bases; nucleotides not matched to a gene: 6. CDR3 loop: CASCRGPSNEQFF. Written as DNA, the CDR3 is TGTGCCAGCTGCAGGGGGCCAAGCAATGAGCAGTTCTTC.

CDR3 loop: CASSRSGAYEQYF. CDR3 nucleotides: TGTGCCAGCAGCCGGAGCGGAGCCTACGAGCAGTACTTC. This chain uses TRBV5-4 with TRBJ2-7; D may be TRBD2 (5 bases). Germline V gene lookup returns CDR1 SGHNT and CDR2 YYREEE (reference sequence). There are 13 residues in the CDR3. V was pared by 4 bases and J by 2 bases, with 10 bases between.

The chain is built from TRBV28 and TRBJ2-1; TRBD1 matches 7 bases. CDR1 MDHEN and CDR2 SYDVKM come from the germline V gene. V shed 5 bases, J shed 5 bases, and the junction held 6 bases outside the gene matches. This CDR3 has 14 amino acids. The CDR3 loop is CASSPAGTDNEQFF. The CDR3 DNA reads as TGTGCCAGCAGTCCTGCCGGGACAGACAATGAGCAGTTCTTC.

The chain recombines TRBV11-3 with TRBJ1-4; D remains unclear. The CDR3 runs 13 residues. The V gene lost 4 bases and the J gene lost 7 bases, with 10 bases spanning the gap. Looked up from germline, CDR1 is SGHNT and CDR2 is YENEEA. The CDR3 region is CASSSNFGEKLFF. The CDR3 nucleotides are TGTGCCAGCAGCTCCAACTTCGGTGAAAAACTGTTTTTT.

In this sample, this clone turned up once. This chain uses TRBV7-6 with TRBJ2-7; 12 bases match TRBD1. The CDR3 is 21 residues long. Trimming took 2 bases from V and 4 from J; bases not matched to a gene: 21. The V gene's germline CDR1 is SGHVS and CDR2 FNYEAQ. The CDR3 reads CASSLSLSRLVGTGGKYEQYF. In DNA, the CDR3 is TGTGCCAGCAGCTTATCTCTTAGTCGCCTAGTAGGGACAGGGGGCAAGTACGAGCAGTACTTC.

As DNA, the CDR3 is TGTGCCAGTAAGTCCCGGGAGACAGGGACTGAAGCTTTCTTT. Protein sequence: CASKSRETGTEAFF. V usage is TRBV19 and J usage is TRBJ1-1, with 7 positions matching TRBD1. V gave up 7 bases and J gave up 5 bases; unmatched junction bases: 10. This CDR3 region has 14 residues. CDR1 is LNHDA, CDR2 SQIVND, per germline (reference sequence).

The chain has TRBV6-1 and TRBJ1-5; D is uncertain. Germline values: CDR1 MNHNS, CDR2 SASEGT. V dropped 0 bases and J dropped 4 bases, with 7 bases sitting between them. The CDR3 totals 14 residues. The CDR3 reads CASSEAFSNQPQHF. In DNA form, the CDR3 reads TGTGCCAGCAGTGAAGCTTTTAGTAATCAGCCCCAGCATTTT.

V and J are TRBV28 and TRBJ2-7; 8 bases are shared with TRBD1. V lost 11 bases to trimming and J lost 5 bases; unmatched junction nucleotides: 8. Germline V CDR1 and CDR2: MDHEN, SYDVKM. The CDR3 spans 12 residues. CDR3 sequence (DNA): TGTGCCTGTTGGGACAGGTACCACGAGCAGTACTTC. The encoded protein is CACWDRYHEQYF.

This clone was found once. The chain joins TRBV2 to TRBJ2-1, with D possibly TRBD1 on 6 matching bases. The V end lost 3 bases, the J end lost 2 bases, and 11 bases lay between the germline ends. This CDR3 region has 15 residues. Germline assignment: CDR1 SNHLY and CDR2 FYNNEI. This CDR3 reads CASSDQGLAYNEQFF. CDR3 nucleotide sequence: TGTGCCAGCAGTGATCAGGGGCTAGCCTACAATGAGCAGTTCTTC. Full variable domain (missing parts from reference TRBV2 and TRBJ2-1): EPEVTQTPSHQVTQMGQEVILRCVPISNHLYFYWYRQILGQKVEFLVSFYNNEISEKSEIFDDQFSVERPDGSNFTLKIRSTKLEDSAMYFCASSDQGLAYNEQFFGPGTRLTVL.

The chain links TRBV5-1 to TRBJ2-3, with D maybe TRBD2 (6 bases). Germline V gives CDR1 SGHRS, CDR2 YFSETQ. V lost 2 bases and J lost 5, with 15 bases in between. The CDR3 covers 15 residues. Written as DNA, the CDR3 is TGCGCCAGCAGCTTCGGCGGGGTCAATGGAGATACGCAGTATTTT. This gives the protein CASSFGGVNGDTQYF.

The V call is TRBV4-1, the J call TRBJ1-1; unclear D gene. This CDR3 has 17 amino acids. With 0 bases removed from V and 0 bases from J, the gap between germline ends came to 14 bases. CDR1 and CDR2 (germline): MGHRA, YSYEKL. The CDR3 bases are TGCGCCAGCAGCCAAGATTATCTACAGTTTATGAACACTGAAGCTTTCTTT. It yields the protein CASSQDYLQFMNTEAFF.

This clone was counted a few times. The chain combines TRBV28 with TRBJ2-7, with TRBD2 as a possible D gene (5 bases). CDR3 length: 16 amino acids. Trimming left V 6 bases short and J 2 bases short, with 20 bases between. Germline CDR1 reads MDHEN; CDR2 reads SYDVKM. CDR3 DNA sequence: TGTGCCAGCAGCCTAGAACGGCTAGCCTCCCCCTACGAGCAGTACTTC. Translated: CASSLERLASPYEQYF.